What follows describes a single T cell receptor beta chain. The source of the sample is a study of cytomegalovirus exposure and HLA in healthy donors. The PCR ran on 60 Vbeta and 13 Jbeta primers. Only in-frame clones appear in the TCRdb table, and some are missing; sequencing was by immunoSEQ multiplex PCR. There are about 190,000 clones in the sample; 79% occur only once, and 1.5% to 2% lies in the top ten. V lost 9 bases and J lost 4, with 9 bases in between. The CDR3 covers 12 residues. Per the germline V gene, CDR1 is LNHDA and CDR2 is SQIVND (reference sequence). This TCR came from a woman between 18 and 29 years old in good health and CMV-seronegative. Material: PBMCs. The chain carries TRBV19 and TRBJ2-2; D ambiguous. For the CDR3, the DNA is TGTGCCAGCCGTAGCCGCACCGGGGAGCTGTTTTTT. Translation gives CASRSRTGELFF.